This T cell receptor beta chain comes out of a study of radiotherapy plus CTLA-4 blockade in lung cancer. Study-level information: Objective response rate was more than 15%; disease control rate, around 30%.

The assay was immunoSEQ multiplex PCR, and TCRdb's table has in-frame clones only and misses some. The repertoire includes over 80,000 clones, roughly four fifths of them detected once, and around 0.76% sits in the top ten. The V end lost 6 bases, the J end lost 7 bases, and 18 bases lay between the germline ends. The germline gives CDR1 MNHEY, CDR2 SVGAGI. The CDR3 length is 14 residues. This material consisted of peripheral blood, taken from a patient treated with radiotherapy plus ipilimumab. The receptor was isolated from a human donor with non-small cell lung cancer who had stable disease on radiotherapy plus ipilimumab. The J gene is TRBJ1-2, the V gene TRBV6-5; TRBD1 is a possible D gene (5 bases). CDR3: CASRATGRGAGYTF. The CDR3 coding sequence is TGTGCCAGCAGGGCAACAGGTCGCGGTGCTGGCTACACCTTC.